This T cell receptor beta chain was sequenced in a study of metastatic and nonmetastatic thyroid tumors. TCRdb re-called clones from the PCR reads using MiXCR. The table shows about 40,000 clones, with roughly a sixth occurring only once. The germline gives CDR1 KGHSH, CDR2 LQKENI. V was shortened by 3 bases and J by 5 bases, with 13 bases between the two germline ends. The CDR3 totals 14 residues. The sample holds many counts of this clone. Every patient underwent thyroid surgery untreated. This TCR derives from a female donor with papillary thyroid cancer or a benign thyroid nodule (not recorded which). Some clones in this sample may be carry-over from other donors' samples. Sequencing input: blood. The rearrangement links TRBV18 to TRBJ1-2; D gene unclear. CDR3 coding DNA: TGTGCCAGCTCACCTACCTCGACAAAGTATGGCTACACCTTC. Its protein product is CASSPTSTKYGYTF.